The source of this T cell receptor beta chain is a study of blood T cells in healthy people across ages. Looking at the study overall: Capturing about one barcoded beta molecule per two T cells was achieved by template switching. General study points: Long-lived donors exceeded aged donors in naive CD4+ cells and diversity.

Combining a sample-barcoded 5' primer with a J-beta primer mix, a second PCR ran for roughly 7 to 11 cycles. TCRdb ran MiXCR on the 5' RACE reads and lists one entry per CDR3 protein. The sample shows 750,000 to 950,000 distinct CDR3 sequences, about 55% of them seen only once. Germline V lookup: CDR1 DFQATT, CDR2 SNEGSKA (reference sequence). There are 11 residues in the CDR3. This clonotype has more than one count but fewer than ten. Antigen specificity is unknown. Compared with germline, one end of the junction differs, possibly owing to a read error. The receptor was isolated from a man older than 75 in good health. The chain couples TRBV20-1 to TRBJ2-5; D gene unclear. The sample taken for sequencing was blood. The CDR3 bases are TGCAGTGCCTGGTATCAAGAGACTCAGTACTTC. Amino acid sequence: CSAWYQETQYF.